Listed here are 28 T cell receptor beta chains from one sample, sequenced in a study of T cells after yellow fever vaccination. TCRdb reanalysed the 5' RACE reads using MiXCR and keeps one entry per CDR3 protein. The sample has 300,000 to 350,000 distinct CDR3 sequences, approximately 4% seen once; the top ten hold approximately 19%. This specimen was PBMCs, taken 15 days after the yellow fever booster vaccination. The receptors derive from a young man who received the YFV17D yellow fever vaccine.

This clonotype has a count of ten or more. V is TRBV15 and J is TRBJ2-7, with D possibly TRBD1 on 5 matching bases. V shed 1 base and J shed 2 bases, with 9 bases lying between them. CDR3 length equals 14 residues. CDR1 and CDR2 (germline): LNHNV, YYDKDF (reference sequence). CDR3 protein: CATSRGDSTYEQYF. CDR3 bases: TGTGCCACCAGCAGAGGTGACAGCACCTACGAGCAGTACTTC.

This clonotype appeared many times. V and J are TRBV20-1 and TRBJ2-5; TRBD2 is a possible D gene (7 bases). Trimming cost V 3 bases and J 0 bases, with 14 bases left between them. CDR1 DFQATT and CDR2 SNEGSKA come from the germline V gene (reference sequence). This CDR3 spans 15 amino acids. This CDR3 reads CSASGGRTDQETQYF. CDR3 nucleotide sequence: TGCAGTGCTAGCGGGGGGCGAACGGACCAAGAGACCCAGTACTTC.

As regards this clonotype: Possible read error: a much larger clone is one base away. The rearrangement uses TRBV5-1 and TRBJ2-2; a weak D match, TRBD2 (5 bases). Germline-derived CDR1 and CDR2 are SGHRS and YFSETQ. The CDR3 has 14 residues. CDR3 nucleotide sequence: TGCTCCAGCAGCTTGGGAGCAGCCACCGGGGAGCTGTTTTTT. This translates into CSSSLGAATGELFF.

There are a few counts of this clonotype. The chain joins TRBV11-2 to TRBJ1-3; no definite D call. Germline-derived CDR1 and CDR2 are SGHAT and FQNNGV. This CDR3 contains 14 residues. V shed 2 bases and J shed 1 base, with 6 bases lying between them. CDR3 nucleotides: TGTGCCAGCAGCTTACTCGAGTCTGGAAACACCATATATTTT. Its protein is CASSLLESGNTIYF.

This clonotype occurred many times. The genes are TRBV30 and TRBJ2-5, with D perhaps matching TRBD1 or TRBD2 (6 bases each). This CDR3 is built from 13 residues. V lost 3 bases and J 5 bases, leaving 13 bases between the germline ends. In germline, CDR1 is GTSNPN, CDR2 SVGIG (reference sequence). The CDR3 region is CAWSRGLEETQYF. DNA of the CDR3: TGTGCCTGGAGCAGGGGACTGGAGGAGACCCAGTACTTC.

This clonotype was counted ten times or more. This chain's CDR3 is CASSQDSDLDQPQHF. CDR3 nucleotides: TGCGCCAGCAGCCAAGATTCGGACTTGGATCAGCCCCAGCATTTT. The chain has TRBV4-3 and TRBJ1-5; D is unresolved. V lost 0 bases, J lost 5 bases, and 11 bases lay in between. Per the germline V gene, CDR1 is LGHNA and CDR2 is YSLEER. This CDR3 spans 15 amino acids.

V and J are TRBV6-1 and TRBJ1-5, with D perhaps TRBD1 (6 bases). V was trimmed by 3 bases and J by 3 bases, leaving 18 bases between them. CDR3 length: 17 amino acids. Germline V gene lookup returns CDR1 MNHNS and CDR2 SASEGT. The CDR3: CASSEPQGPNNNQPQHF. CDR3 nucleotides: TGTGCCAGCAGTGAGCCACAGGGCCCCAATAACAATCAGCCCCAGCATTTT.

This clonotype occurred a few times. This rearrangement joins TRBV7-9 to TRBJ1-6; 7 bases are a match to TRBD1. The germline V gene has CDR1 SEHNR and CDR2 FQNEAQ (reference sequence). The CDR3 spans 16 residues. J lost 4 bases, V lost 4 bases, and 7 bases had no gene match. Here the CDR3 DNA reads TGTGCCAGCAGCTGGGGGACAGAATGGTATAATTCACCCCTCCACTTT. It is translated as CASSWGTEWYNSPLHF.

This clonotype was picked up many times. The rearrangement links TRBV9 to TRBJ1-3, with D possibly matching TRBD1 (6 bases). Germline V gives CDR1 SGDLS, CDR2 YYNGEE. This CDR3 comprises 14 residues. Trimming cost V 4 bases and J 6 bases, with 14 bases left between them. As DNA, the CDR3 is TGTGCCAGCAGCCCCACAGGGAGGGAAAACACCATATATTTT. Protein sequence: CASSPTGRENTIYF.

The chain employs TRBV4-1 and TRBJ2-1, with TRBD2 matching 11 bases. Germline CDR1 is MGHRA and CDR2 is YSYEKL. The CDR3 length is 18 residues. The J segment lost 8 bases and the V segment lost 8 bases, leaving 20 bases of the junction unmatched. The CDR3 DNA is TGCGCCAGCGCGCGCGAACCGGGACTAGCGGTTAAGGACGATGAGCAGTTCTTC. Residues: CASAREPGLAVKDDEQFF.

The rearrangement joins TRBV25-1 to TRBJ2-2; D remains unclear. This CDR3 is built from 13 residues. V was pared by 6 bases and J by 7 bases, with 12 bases between. Germline CDR1 and CDR2: MGHDK and SYGVNS. The CDR3 bases are TGTGCCAGCAGGCCTGGCCTAATCGGGGAGCTGTTTTTT. Protein: CASRPGLIGELFF.

This clonotype was found many times. The chain links TRBV7-3 to TRBJ1-2; TRBD1 agrees at 7 bases. This CDR3 is 14 amino acids long. The junction had 10 bases not matched to a gene; V was cut back by 4 bases and J by 8 bases. In germline, CDR1 is SGHTA, CDR2 FQGTGA. DNA of the CDR3: TGTGCCAGCAGCTCCGAGGGACAGACTCAAGGCTACACCTTC. It is translated as CASSSEGQTQGYTF.

This clonotype was counted many times. The chain is built from TRBV4-2 and TRBJ2-3; D ambiguous. The CDR3 loop spans 16 amino acids. The germline V gene has CDR1 LGHNA and CDR2 YNFKEQ. V was cut by 1 base and J by 5 bases, with 16 bases left in between. The CDR3 nucleotides read TGTGCCAGCAGCCAAGGATTCTCCGGTTATGAAGATACGCAGTATTTT. Protein sequence: CASSQGFSGYEDTQYF.

Many counts were recorded for this clonotype. The V gene is TRBV7-6, the J gene TRBJ2-2; D not resolved. This CDR3 is 14 amino acids long. CDR1 SGHVS and CDR2 FNYEAQ come from the germline V gene. Between the trimmed V and J ends, which lost 0 bases and 4 bases, there was a span of 6 bases. In nucleotides, the CDR3 is TGTGCCAGCAGCTTAGCATCGGGCACCGGGGAGCTGTTTTTT. Amino acid sequence: CASSLASGTGELFF.

Many counts were recorded for this clonotype. The gene calls are TRBV4-2 and TRBJ2-1, with TRBD2 identical over 9 bases. Germline assignment: CDR1 LGHNA and CDR2 YNFKEQ. Unmatched junction bases numbered 20, after V lost 6 bases and J lost 8 bases. The CDR3 consists of 18 residues. CDR3 DNA: TGTGCCAGCAGTCGGCAACCCGTCGGCGGGGGGGCCTTGGATGAGCAGTTCTTC. This sequence encodes CASSRQPVGGGALDEQFF.

This clonotype has just a few counts. The chain recombines TRBV5-1 with TRBJ2-1; 8 bases match TRBD1. CDR1 SGHRS and CDR2 YFSETQ come from the germline V gene. V was clipped by 0 bases and J by 1 base; unmatched bases: 12. The CDR3 extends over 19 amino acids. CDR3 amino acids: CASSLARWQGADSYNEQFF. The CDR3 DNA sequence: TGCGCCAGCAGCTTGGCTCGCTGGCAGGGGGCCGATTCCTACAATGAGCAGTTCTTC.

This clonotype was counted ten times or more. The chain is built from TRBV5-1 and TRBJ2-1, with 11 bases aligning to TRBD2. Germline CDR1 reads SGHRS; CDR2 reads YFSETQ. This CDR3 spans 15 amino acids. Germline trimming cut 4 bases from V and 3 bases from J; bases unmatched to any gene: 3. The CDR3 DNA reads as TGCGCCAGCAGCCCGGGACTAGCGGACTACAATGAGCAGTTCTTC. This gives the protein CASSPGLADYNEQFF.

This clonotype was recorded at least ten times. This chain uses TRBV4-1 with TRBJ2-5, with TRBD1 identical over 7 bases. J gave up 4 bases and V 4 bases, and 3 bases lay outside the gene matches. The CDR3 totals 13 residues. CDR1 and CDR2 (germline): MGHRA, YSYEKL. CDR3 bases: TGCGCCAGCAGCCGAGCAGGGGGAGAGACCCAGTACTTC. It specifies CASSRAGGETQYF.

The J gene is TRBJ2-2, the V gene TRBV27, with 7 bases lining up with TRBD1. The germline V gene encodes CDR1 MNHEY and CDR2 SMNVEV (reference sequence). The junction had 15 bases not matched to a gene; V was cut back by 3 bases and J by 2 bases. The CDR3 runs to 19 residues. The CDR3 loop is CASSFARAGQDQNTGELFF. As DNA, the CDR3 is TGTGCCAGCAGTTTTGCTCGTGCTGGACAGGACCAAAACACCGGGGAGCTGTTTTTT.

This clonotype was recorded many times. The gene calls are TRBV7-2 and TRBJ2-1; D is unclear. The CDR3 runs to 13 residues. V shed 0 bases and J shed 4 bases, with 4 bases lying between them. Germline V gene sequence: CDR1 SGHTA, CDR2 FQGNSA. The CDR3 DNA reads as TGTGCCAGCAGCTTAGCGGAATACAATGAGCAGTTCTTC. Amino acid sequence: CASSLAEYNEQFF.

This clonotype was detected a few times. V gene TRBV5-4 combines with J gene TRBJ2-3, with a tentative D call TRBD1 (7 bases). Germline V lookup: CDR1 SGHNT, CDR2 YYREEE (reference sequence). Trimming removed 4 bases at V and 10 bases at J, with 16 bases between. The CDR3 runs 13 residues. The CDR3 loop reads CASSQGGREAQYF. The CDR3, as DNA: TGTGCCAGCAGCCAGGGGGGCAGGGAGGCGCAGTATTTT. Full variable domain (outside the CDR3, taken from reference TRBV5-4 and TRBJ2-3): ETGVTQSPTHLIKTRGQQVTLRCSSQSGHNTVSWYQQALGQGPQFIFQYYREEENGRGNFPPRFSGLQFPNYSSELNVNALELDDSALYLCASSQGGREAQYFGPGTRLTVL.

This clonotype was seen repeatedly, ten times or more. The chain has TRBV20-1 and TRBJ2-3; a possible D gene is TRBD2 (5 bases). This CDR3 contains 14 residues. Germline V gives CDR1 DFQATT, CDR2 SNEGSKA (reference sequence). V shed 3 bases and J shed 5 bases, with 15 bases lying between them. The CDR3 bases are TGCAGTGCTAGGCTACTAGATTCGGTAGATACGCAGTATTTT. As protein: CSARLLDSVDTQYF.

The table lists this clonotype with a few counts. This chain connects TRBV28 to TRBJ2-3, with D perhaps TRBD1 or TRBD2 (5 bases each). Per germline, CDR1 MDHEN and CDR2 SYDVKM. The CDR3 consists of 15 residues. The V end lost 5 bases, the J end lost 1 base, and 13 bases lay between the germline ends. The CDR3 bases are TGTGCCAGCAGTACACAGACGGGGCGCACAGATACGCAGTATTTT. Its translation: CASSTQTGRTDTQYF.

This clonotype was recorded at least ten times. The rearrangement joins TRBV5-6 to TRBJ2-5; D perhaps matches TRBD2 (7 bases). CDR3 length: 14 amino acids. CDR1 and CDR2 from the germline V gene are SGHDT and YYEEEE. Trimming took 4 bases from V and 5 from J, leaving 15 bases between them. This chain's CDR3 is CASSRGSGDETQYF. In nucleotides, the CDR3 is TGTGCCAGCAGCAGGGGGAGCGGGGACGAGACCCAGTACTTC.

This clonotype was detected only a few times. The genes are TRBV5-1 and TRBJ1-2; 8 bases fit TRBD1. Germline loops: CDR1 SGHRS, CDR2 YFSETQ. The CDR3 consists of 14 residues. The V and J ends lost 4 bases and 2 bases, in that order; junction bases with no gene match: 4. DNA for the CDR3: TGCGCCAGCAGCCCCTGGACAGGGAACTATGGCTACACCTTC. This codes for CASSPWTGNYGYTF.

A few counts support this clonotype. This chain connects TRBV6-1 to TRBJ2-7; D not resolved. In germline, CDR1 is MNHNS, CDR2 SASEGT. V was trimmed by 5 bases and J by 0 bases, leaving 23 bases between them. The CDR3 contains 18 residues. The CDR3 region is CASSLGEKAGYSSYEQYF. The CDR3 bases are TGTGCCAGCAGTTTGGGCGAGAAGGCCGGTTACAGCTCCTACGAGCAGTACTTC.

The chain recombines TRBV7-2 with TRBJ2-1; tentatively, D is TRBD2 (7 bases). The germline V gene has CDR1 SGHTA and CDR2 FQGNSA. Trimming stripped 6 bases from V and 0 bases from J, with 12 bases between. There are 15 residues in the CDR3. The chain's CDR3 is CASRDSGVSYNEQFF. The CDR3 DNA reads as TGTGCCAGCAGGGACAGCGGGGTCTCCTACAATGAGCAGTTCTTC.

This clonotype was found many times. The chain has TRBV3-1 and TRBJ2-5, with 7 bases identical to TRBD1. Trimming took 4 bases from V and 1 from J; bases not matched to a gene: 3. This CDR3 contains 14 residues. Germline CDR1 reads LGHDT; CDR2 reads YNNKEL (reference sequence). The CDR3 coding sequence is TGTGCCAGCAGCCCGGGACAGCCCCAAGAGACCCAGTACTTC. It specifies CASSPGQPQETQYF.